A selection of T cell receptor beta chains follows, all from one sample in a study of blood T cells in healthy people across ages. TCRdb re-derived calls from the 5' RACE reads in MiXCR, one entry per CDR3 protein. The data show roughly 500,000 distinct CDR3 sequences, with 25% to 30% seen just once and 18% held by the top ten. Sample: blood. The receptors stem from a woman aged 70-85 years in good health. CDR3s include the opening cysteine and the closing phenylalanine or tryptophan. A D gene is named only where the DNA matches it firmly. Rows give clone size only sometimes, using once, few, many, or a class for an expanded clone.

D gene	V gene	J gene	clone size	CDR3 length	CDR3 DNA	CDR3 protein
-	TRBV20-1	TRBJ2-5	few	13	TGCAGTGCTAGAGATGTCGGTCCAGAGACCCAGTACTTC	CSARDVGPETQYF
-	TRBV25-1	TRBJ2-5	-	13	TGTGCCAGCAGTGAATGGGCGAGGGAGACCCAGTACTTC	CASSEWARETQYF
-	TRBV10-3	TRBJ1-2	few	14	TGTGCCATCACCGAGGGGGGGCATCACTATGGCTACACCTTC	CAITEGGHHYGYTF
TRBD1	TRBV6-5	TRBJ1-4	few	14	TGTGCCAGCAGTGTAGGACAGGGATTAGGGAAACTGTTTTTT	CASSVGQGLGKLFF
-	TRBV7-2	TRBJ1-3	-	15	TGTGCCAGCAGCTCCGAAGGGATTCCTGGAAACACCATATATTTT	CASSSEGIPGNTIYF
-	TRBV25-1	TRBJ1-2	-	12	TGTGCCAGCACAGGACAGCACTATGGCTACACCTTC	CASTGQHYGYTF
-	TRBV5-1	TRBJ1-4	-	15	TGCGCCAGCAGTTTGGGAGGGACGGATAATGAAAAACTGTTTTTT	CASSLGGTDNEKLFF
TRBD1	TRBV5-1	TRBJ2-7	few	15	TGCGCCAGCAGCAACGAGACAGGGAATGGGTACGAGCAGTACTTC	CASSNETGNGYEQYF
-	TRBV6-1	TRBJ2-7	-	13	TGTGCCAGCACTAATAAGCTCTCCTACGAGCAGTACTTC	CASTNKLSYEQYF
TRBD1	TRBV29-1	TRBJ2-5	few	15	TGCAGCGTTGTCCGGACAGGGGGCGCCGGGGAGACCCAGTACTTC	CSVVRTGGAGETQYF
-	TRBV14	TRBJ2-1	-	15	TGTGCCAGCAGCCAAGTGGGCTTGGAGGGCAGTGAGCAGTTCTTC	CASSQVGLEGSEQFF
-	TRBV11-2	TRBJ2-1	few	12	TGTGCCAGCAGCTTAATGAGCAATGAGCAGTTCTTC	CASSLMSNEQFF
TRBD1	TRBV20-1	TRBJ1-4	-	14	TGCAGTGCTAGACCACAGGGGTGGGTTGAAAAACTGTTTTTT	CSARPQGWVEKLFF
-	TRBV12-3/TRBV12-4	TRBJ2-5	-	14	TGTGCCTGCAGTATGGGGGGCCAATGGGGGACCCAGTACTTC	CACSMGGQWGTQYF